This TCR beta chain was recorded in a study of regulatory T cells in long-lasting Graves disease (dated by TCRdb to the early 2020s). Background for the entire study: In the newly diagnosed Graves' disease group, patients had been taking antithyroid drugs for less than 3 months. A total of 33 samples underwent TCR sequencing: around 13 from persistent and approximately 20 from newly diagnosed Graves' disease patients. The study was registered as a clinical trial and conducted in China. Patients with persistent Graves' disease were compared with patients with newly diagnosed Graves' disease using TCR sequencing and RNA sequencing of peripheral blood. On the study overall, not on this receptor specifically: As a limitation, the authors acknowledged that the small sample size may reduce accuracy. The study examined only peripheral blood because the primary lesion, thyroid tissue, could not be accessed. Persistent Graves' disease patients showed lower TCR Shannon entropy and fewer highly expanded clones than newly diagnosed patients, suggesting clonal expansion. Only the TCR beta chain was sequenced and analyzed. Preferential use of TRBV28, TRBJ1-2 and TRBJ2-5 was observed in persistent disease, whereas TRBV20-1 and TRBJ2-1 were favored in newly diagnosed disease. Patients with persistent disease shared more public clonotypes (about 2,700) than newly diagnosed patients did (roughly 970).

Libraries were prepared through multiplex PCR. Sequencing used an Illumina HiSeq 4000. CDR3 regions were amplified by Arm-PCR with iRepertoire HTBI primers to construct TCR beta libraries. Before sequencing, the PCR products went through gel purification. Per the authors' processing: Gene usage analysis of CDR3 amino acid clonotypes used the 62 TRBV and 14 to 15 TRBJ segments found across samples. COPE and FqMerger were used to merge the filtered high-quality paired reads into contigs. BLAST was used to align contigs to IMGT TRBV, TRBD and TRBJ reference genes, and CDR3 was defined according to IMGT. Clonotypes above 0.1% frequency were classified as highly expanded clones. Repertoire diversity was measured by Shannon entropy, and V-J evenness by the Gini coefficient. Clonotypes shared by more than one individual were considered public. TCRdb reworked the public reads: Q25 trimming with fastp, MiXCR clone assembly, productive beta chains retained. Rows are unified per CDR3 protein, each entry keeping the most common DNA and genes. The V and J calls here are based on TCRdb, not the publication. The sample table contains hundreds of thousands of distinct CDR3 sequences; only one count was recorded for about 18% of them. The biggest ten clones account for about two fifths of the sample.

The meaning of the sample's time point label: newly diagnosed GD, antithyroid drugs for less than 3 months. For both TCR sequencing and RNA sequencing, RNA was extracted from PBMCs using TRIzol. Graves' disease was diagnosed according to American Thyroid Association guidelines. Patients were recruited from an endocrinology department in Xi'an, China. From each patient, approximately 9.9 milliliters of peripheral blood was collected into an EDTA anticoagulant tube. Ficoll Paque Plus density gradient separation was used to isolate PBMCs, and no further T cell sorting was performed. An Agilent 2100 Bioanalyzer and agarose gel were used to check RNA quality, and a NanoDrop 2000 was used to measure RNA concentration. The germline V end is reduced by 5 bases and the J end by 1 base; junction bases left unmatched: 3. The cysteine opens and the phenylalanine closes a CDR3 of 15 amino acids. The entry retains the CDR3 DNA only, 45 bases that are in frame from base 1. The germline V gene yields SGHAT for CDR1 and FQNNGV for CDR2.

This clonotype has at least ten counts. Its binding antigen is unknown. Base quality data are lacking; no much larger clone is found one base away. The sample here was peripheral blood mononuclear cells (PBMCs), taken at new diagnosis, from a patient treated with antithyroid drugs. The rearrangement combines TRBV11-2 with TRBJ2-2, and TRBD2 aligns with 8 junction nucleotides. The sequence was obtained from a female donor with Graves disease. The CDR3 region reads CASSLGLVNTGELFF. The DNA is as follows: TGTGCCAGCAGCCTGGGACTAGTGAACACCGGGGAGCTGTTTTTT.